The present entry profiles one T cell receptor beta chain with its context. This record comes from a study of glioma-infiltrating T cells after dendritic cell vaccination. The repertoire was sequenced with immunoSEQ multiplex PCR; TCRdb's copy has only in-frame clones and lacks some. The sample records tens of thousands of clones, about 76% being singletons. The origin of this receptor is a human donor with glioblastoma. The sequenced sample was blood, obtained before dendritic cell vaccination.

This CDR3 is CASSLGVWQGFGNTEAFF. The DNA for the CDR3 is TGTGCCAGCAGCTTAGGAGTGTGGCAGGGGTTTGGAAACACTGAAGCTTTCTTT. The chain recombines TRBV11-2 with TRBJ1-1; tentatively, D is TRBD1 (6 bases). With 1 base removed from V and 2 bases from J, the gap between germline ends came to 20 bases. Looked up from germline, CDR1 is SGHAT and CDR2 is FQNNGV. The length of the CDR3 is 18 residues.